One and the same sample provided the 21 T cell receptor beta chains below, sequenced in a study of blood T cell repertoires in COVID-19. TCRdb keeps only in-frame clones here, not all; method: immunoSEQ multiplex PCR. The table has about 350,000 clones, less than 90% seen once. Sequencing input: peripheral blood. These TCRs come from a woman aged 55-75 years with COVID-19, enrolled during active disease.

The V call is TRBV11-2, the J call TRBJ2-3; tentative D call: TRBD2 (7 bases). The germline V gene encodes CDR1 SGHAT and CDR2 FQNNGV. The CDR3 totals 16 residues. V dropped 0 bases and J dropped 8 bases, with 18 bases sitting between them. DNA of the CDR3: TGTGCCAGCAGCTTAGATTTCGGCGGGGGCCGTGTTACGCAGTATTTT. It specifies CASSLDFGGGRVTQYF.

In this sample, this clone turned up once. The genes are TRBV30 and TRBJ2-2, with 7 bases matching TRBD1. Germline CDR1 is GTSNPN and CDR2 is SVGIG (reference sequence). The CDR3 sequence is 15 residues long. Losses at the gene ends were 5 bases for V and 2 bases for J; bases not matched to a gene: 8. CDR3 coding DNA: TGTGCCTGGGATAAAGGACAGGCCAACACCGGGGAGCTGTTTTTT. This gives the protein CAWDKGQANTGELFF.

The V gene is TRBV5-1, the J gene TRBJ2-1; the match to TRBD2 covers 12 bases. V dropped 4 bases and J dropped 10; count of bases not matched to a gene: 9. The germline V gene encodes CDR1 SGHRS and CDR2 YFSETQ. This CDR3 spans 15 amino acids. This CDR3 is CASSEPGLAGHEQFF. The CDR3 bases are TGCGCCAGCAGCGAACCGGGACTAGCGGGCCACGAGCAGTTCTTC. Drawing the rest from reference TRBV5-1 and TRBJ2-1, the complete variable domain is KAGVTQTPRYLIKTRGQQVTLSCSPISGHRSVSWYQQTPGQGLQFLFEYFSETQRNKGNFPGRFSGRQFSNSRSEMNVSTLELGDSALYLCASSEPGLAGHEQFFGPGTRLTVL.

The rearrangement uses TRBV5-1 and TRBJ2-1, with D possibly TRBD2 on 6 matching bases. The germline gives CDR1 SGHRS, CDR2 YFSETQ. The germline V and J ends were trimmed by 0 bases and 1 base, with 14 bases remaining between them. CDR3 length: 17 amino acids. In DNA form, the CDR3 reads TGCGCCAGCAGCTTGGCCCCCGGGACTCCGTCCTACAATGAGCAGTTCTTC. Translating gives CASSLAPGTPSYNEQFF.

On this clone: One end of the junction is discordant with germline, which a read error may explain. The CDR3 spells CASSQEGKSYF. The CDR3 DNA reads as TGTGCCAGCAGCCAAGAGGGCAAGTCGTACTTC. V gene TRBV4-2 combines with J gene TRBJ1-2; D is uncertain. Germline-derived CDR1 and CDR2 are LGHNA and YNFKEQ. CDR3 length: 11 residues.

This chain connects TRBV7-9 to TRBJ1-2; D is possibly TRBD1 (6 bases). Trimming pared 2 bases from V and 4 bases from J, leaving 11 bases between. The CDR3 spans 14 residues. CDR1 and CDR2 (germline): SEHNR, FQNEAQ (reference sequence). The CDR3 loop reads CASSLMGAGYGYTF. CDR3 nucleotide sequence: TGTGCCAGCAGCTTAATGGGGGCCGGCTATGGCTACACCTTC.

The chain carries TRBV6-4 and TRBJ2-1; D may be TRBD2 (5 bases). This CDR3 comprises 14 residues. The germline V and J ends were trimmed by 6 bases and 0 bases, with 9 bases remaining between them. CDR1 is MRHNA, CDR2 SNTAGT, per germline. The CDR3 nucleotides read TGTGCCAGCAGCGGGGAATTCTCCTACAATGAGCAGTTCTTC. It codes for CASSGEFSYNEQFF.

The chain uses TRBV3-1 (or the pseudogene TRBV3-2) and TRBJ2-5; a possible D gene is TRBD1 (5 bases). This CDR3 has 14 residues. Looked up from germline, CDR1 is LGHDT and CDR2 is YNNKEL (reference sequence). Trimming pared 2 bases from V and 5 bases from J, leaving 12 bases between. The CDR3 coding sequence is TGTGCCAGCAGCCAAAGGGGATCGTCGGAGACCCAGTACTTC. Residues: CASSQRGSSETQYF.

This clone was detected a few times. The CDR3 region has the DNA TGTGCCAGCAGAGCCGGGACACCCTCCGGAGAGACCCAGTACTTC. It is translated as CASRAGTPSGETQYF. This rearrangement joins TRBV6-5 to TRBJ2-5, with D perhaps matching TRBD1 (6 bases). Germline CDR1 is MNHEY and CDR2 is SVGAGI. The CDR3 covers 15 residues. The V end was cut by 6 bases, the J end by 4 bases, with 18 bases between.

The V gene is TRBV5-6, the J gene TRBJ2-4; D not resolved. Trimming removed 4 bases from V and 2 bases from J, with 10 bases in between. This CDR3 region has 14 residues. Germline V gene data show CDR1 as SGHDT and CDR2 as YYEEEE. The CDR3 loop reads CASSRFWPKNIQYF. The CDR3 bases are TGTGCCAGCAGCCGCTTTTGGCCCAAAAACATTCAGTACTTC.

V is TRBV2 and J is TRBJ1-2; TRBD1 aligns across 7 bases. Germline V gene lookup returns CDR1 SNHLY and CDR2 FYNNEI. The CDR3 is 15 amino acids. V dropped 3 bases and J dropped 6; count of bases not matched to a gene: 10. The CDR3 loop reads CASSDWDRLRHGYTF. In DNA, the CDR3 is TGTGCCAGCAGTGACTGGGACAGACTGAGGCATGGCTACACCTTC. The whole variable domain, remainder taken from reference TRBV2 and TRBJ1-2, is EPEVTQTPSHQVTQMGQEVILRCVPISNHLYFYWYRQILGQKVEFLVSFYNNEISEKSEIFDDQFSVERPDGSNFTLKIRSTKLEDSAMYFCASSDWDRLRHGYTFGSGTRLTVV.

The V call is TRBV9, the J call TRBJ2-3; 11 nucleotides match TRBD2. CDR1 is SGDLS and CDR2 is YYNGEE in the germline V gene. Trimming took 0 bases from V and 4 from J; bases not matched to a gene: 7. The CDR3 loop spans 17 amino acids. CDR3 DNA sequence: TGTGCCAGCAGCGTAGATTCTAGCGGGGGGTGGGCAGATACGCAGTATTTT. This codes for CASSVDSSGGWADTQYF.

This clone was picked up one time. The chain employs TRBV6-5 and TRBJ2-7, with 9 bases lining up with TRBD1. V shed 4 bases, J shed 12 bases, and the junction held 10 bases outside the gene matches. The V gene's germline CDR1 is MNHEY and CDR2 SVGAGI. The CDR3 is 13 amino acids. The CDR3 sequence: CASSSRQGVSTYF. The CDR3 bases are TGTGCCAGCAGTTCAAGACAGGGGGTGAGCACGTACTTC.

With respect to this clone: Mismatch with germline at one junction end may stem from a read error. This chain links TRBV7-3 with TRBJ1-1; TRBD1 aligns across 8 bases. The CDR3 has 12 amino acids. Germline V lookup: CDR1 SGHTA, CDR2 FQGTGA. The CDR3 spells CASSVTRGLAFF. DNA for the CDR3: TGTGCCAGCAGCGTAACCAGGGGGCTGGCTTTCTTT.

The CDR3 spells CASSRGEGVQHF. The CDR3 DNA follows: TGTGCCAGCAGCCGGGGGGAGGGGGTCCAGCATTTT. The V and J genes are TRBV12-3 or TRBV12-4 and TRBJ1-5, with D tentatively TRBD1 (6 bases). CDR3 length: 12 residues. Trimming took 6 bases from V and 12 from J, leaving 15 bases between them.

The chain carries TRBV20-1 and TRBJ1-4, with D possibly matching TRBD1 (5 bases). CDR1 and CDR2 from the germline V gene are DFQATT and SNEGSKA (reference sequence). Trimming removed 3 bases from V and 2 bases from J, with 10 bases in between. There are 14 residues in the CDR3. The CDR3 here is CSASSGGTNEKLFF. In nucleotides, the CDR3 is TGCAGTGCTAGTAGCGGGGGTACTAATGAAAAACTGTTTTTT.

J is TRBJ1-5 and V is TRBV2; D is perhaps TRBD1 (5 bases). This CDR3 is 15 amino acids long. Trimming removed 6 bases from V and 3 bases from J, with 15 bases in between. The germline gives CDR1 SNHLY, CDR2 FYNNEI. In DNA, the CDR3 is TGTGCCAGCAGGGGAACCACAGGATTCAATCAGCCCCAGCATTTT. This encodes CASRGTTGFNQPQHF. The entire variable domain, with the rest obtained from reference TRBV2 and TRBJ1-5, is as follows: EPEVTQTPSHQVTQMGQEVILRCVPISNHLYFYWYRQILGQKVEFLVSFYNNEISEKSEIFDDQFSVERPDGSNFTLKIRSTKLEDSAMYFCASRGTTGFNQPQHFGDGTRLSIL.

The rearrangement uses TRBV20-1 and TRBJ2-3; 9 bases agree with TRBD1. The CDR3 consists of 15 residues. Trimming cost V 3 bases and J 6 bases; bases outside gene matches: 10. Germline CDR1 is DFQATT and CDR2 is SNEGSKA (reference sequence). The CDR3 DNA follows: TGCAGTGCTAGTTGGGGAAACAGGGGGCCGGATACGCAGTATTTT. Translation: CSASWGNRGPDTQYF.

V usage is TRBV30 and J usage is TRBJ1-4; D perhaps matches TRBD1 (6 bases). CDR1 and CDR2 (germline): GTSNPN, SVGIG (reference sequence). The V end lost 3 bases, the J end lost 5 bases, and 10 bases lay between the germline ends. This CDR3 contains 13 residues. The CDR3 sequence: CAWSRTENEKLFF. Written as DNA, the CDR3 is TGTGCCTGGAGCAGGACAGAGAATGAAAAACTGTTTTTT.

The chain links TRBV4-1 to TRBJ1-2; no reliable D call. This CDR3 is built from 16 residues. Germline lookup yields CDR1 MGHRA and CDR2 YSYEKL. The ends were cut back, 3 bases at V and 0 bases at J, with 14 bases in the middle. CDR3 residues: CASSQYYTQANYGYTF. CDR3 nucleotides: TGCGCCAGCAGCCAGTACTACACCCAAGCTAACTATGGCTACACCTTC.

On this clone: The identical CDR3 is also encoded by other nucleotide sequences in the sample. The CDR3 DNA follows: TGTGCCAGCAGCCTGAGCGGGGGCCAAGAGACCCAGTACTTC. It codes for CASSLSGGQETQYF. The chain recombines TRBV3-1 (or the pseudogene TRBV3-2) with TRBJ2-5; 8 nucleotides line up with TRBD2. The V gene end was trimmed by 4 bases and the J gene end by 1 base; junction bases not matched to a gene: 2. Germline V lookup: CDR1 LGHDT, CDR2 YNNKEL (reference sequence). The CDR3 extends over 14 amino acids.